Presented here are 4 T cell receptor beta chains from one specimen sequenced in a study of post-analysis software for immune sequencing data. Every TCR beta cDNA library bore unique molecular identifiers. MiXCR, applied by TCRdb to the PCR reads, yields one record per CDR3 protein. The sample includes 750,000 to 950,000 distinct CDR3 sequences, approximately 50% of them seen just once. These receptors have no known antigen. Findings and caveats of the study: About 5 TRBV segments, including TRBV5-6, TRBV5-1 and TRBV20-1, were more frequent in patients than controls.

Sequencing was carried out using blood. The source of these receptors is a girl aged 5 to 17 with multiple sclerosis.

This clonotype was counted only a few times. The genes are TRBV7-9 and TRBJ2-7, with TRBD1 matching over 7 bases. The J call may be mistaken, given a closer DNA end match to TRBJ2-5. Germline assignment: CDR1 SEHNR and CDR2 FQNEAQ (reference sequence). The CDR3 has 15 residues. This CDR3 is CASTSGQEHRETQYF. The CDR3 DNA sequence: TGTGCCAGCACCTCTGGACAGGAACACCGGGAGACCCAGTACTTC.

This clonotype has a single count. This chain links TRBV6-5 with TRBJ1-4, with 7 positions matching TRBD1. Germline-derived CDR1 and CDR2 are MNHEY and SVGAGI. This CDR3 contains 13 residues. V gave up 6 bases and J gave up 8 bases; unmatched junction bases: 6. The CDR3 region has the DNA TGTGCCAGCAGCCGACAGGGTGTCGAAAAACTGTTTTTT. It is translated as CASSRQGVEKLFF.

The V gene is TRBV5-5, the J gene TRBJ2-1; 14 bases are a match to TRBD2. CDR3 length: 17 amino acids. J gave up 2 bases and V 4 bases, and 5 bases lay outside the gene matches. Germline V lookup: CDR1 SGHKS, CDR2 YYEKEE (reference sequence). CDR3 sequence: CASSPGLAGVTYNEQFF. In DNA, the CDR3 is TGTGCCAGCAGCCCGGGACTAGCGGGAGTGACCTACAATGAGCAGTTCTTC. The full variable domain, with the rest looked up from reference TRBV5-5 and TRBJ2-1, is DAGVTQSPTHLIKTRGQQVTLRCSPISGHKSVSWYQQVLGQGPQFIFQYYEKEERGRGNFPDRFSARQFPNYSSELNVNALLLGDSALYLCASSPGLAGVTYNEQFFGPGTRLTVL.

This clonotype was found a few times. The CDR3 sequence is CSVFAGGETQYF. DNA for the CDR3: TGCAGCGTTTTCGCCGGGGGAGAGACCCAGTACTTC. The chain joins TRBV29-1 to TRBJ2-5; tentative D call: TRBD2 (6 bases). The CDR3 runs 12 residues. V was clipped by 5 bases and J by 4 bases, with 11 bases between them. CDR1 and CDR2 from the germline V gene are SQVTM and ANQGSEA.